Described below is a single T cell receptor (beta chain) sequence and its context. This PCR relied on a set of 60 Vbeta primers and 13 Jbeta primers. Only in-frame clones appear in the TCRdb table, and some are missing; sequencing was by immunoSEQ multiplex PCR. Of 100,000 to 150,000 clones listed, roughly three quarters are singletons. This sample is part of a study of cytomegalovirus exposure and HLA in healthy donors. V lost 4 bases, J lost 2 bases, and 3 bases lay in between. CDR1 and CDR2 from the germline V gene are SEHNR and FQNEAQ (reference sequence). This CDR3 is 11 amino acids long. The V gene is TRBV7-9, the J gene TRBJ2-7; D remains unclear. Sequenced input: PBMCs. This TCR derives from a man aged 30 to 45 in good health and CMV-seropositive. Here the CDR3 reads CASSSAYEQYF. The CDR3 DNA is TGTGCCAGCAGCTCCGCCTACGAGCAGTACTTC.